Listed below are T cell receptor beta chains from one sample, sequenced in a study of blood T cell repertoires in COVID-19. Method: immunoSEQ multiplex PCR; TCRdb's copy keeps in-frame clones and lacks some. The sample has some 460,000 clones, approximately 90% seen once. Sequencing used PBMCs or T cells enriched from blood (not recorded which). These receptors were obtained from a woman aged 18-29 years with acute COVID-19. CDR3s include the opening cysteine and the closing phenylalanine or tryptophan. A D gene is named only where the DNA matches it firmly. Part of the rows lack a size; the others show once, few, many or a class for expanded clones.

v_call,j_call,d_call,clone_size,cdr3_aa,cdr3_nt
TRBV28,TRBJ2-1,TRBD2,.,CASTSGLAENYNEQFF,TGTGCCAGCACCTCCGGACTAGCGGAAAACTACAATGAGCAGTTCTTC
TRBV4-2,TRBJ1-2,.,few,CASSQVPRTVYGYTF,TGTGCCAGCAGCCAAGTACCCCGGACAGTTTATGGCTACACCTTC
TRBV7-2,TRBJ1-2,TRBD1,.,CASSAGTANYGYTF,TGTGCCAGCAGCGCAGGGACAGCAAACTATGGCTACACCTTC
TRBV27,TRBJ1-4,.,.,CASTLGLTETNEKLFF,TGTGCCAGCACCCTAGGGCTGACAGAAACTAATGAAAAACTGTTTTTT
TRBV5-1,TRBJ1-3,.,.,CASKPITGTGNTIYF,TGCGCCAGCAAGCCGATAACAGGGACTGGAAACACCATATATTTT
TRBV27,TRBJ2-5,TRBD2,.,CASSPTPSGTETQYF,TGTGCCAGCAGTCCAACACCTAGCGGAACAGAGACCCAGTACTTC
TRBV5-1,TRBJ1-4,.,.,CASSTSGRGFEKLFF,TGCGCCAGCAGCACGAGTGGAAGGGGATTCGAAAAACTGTTTTTT
TRBV5-1,TRBJ2-1,.,.,CASSISPDNEQFF,TGCGCCAGCAGCATTAGTCCGGACAATGAGCAGTTCTTC
TRBV21-1,TRBJ2-7,.,.,CASSKGPASPYEQYF,TGTGCCAGCAGCAAAGGGCCCGCATCCCCCTACGAGCAGTACTTC
TRBV20-1,TRBJ2-5,.,.,CSARDSKTQYF,TGCAGTGCTAGAGATTCAAAGACCCAGTACTTC
TRBV2,TRBJ1-2,TRBD1,.,CASSSRDRGNTF,TGTGCCAGCAGTTCCCGGGACAGGGGAAACACCTTC
TRBV7-9,TRBJ2-1,TRBD2,.,CASSLGGRALNEQFF,TGTGCCAGCAGCTTAGGCGGGAGGGCCCTCAATGAGCAGTTCTTC
TRBV30,TRBJ1-1,.,.,CAWSRGTEAFF,TGTGCCTGGAGTCGGGGTACTGAAGCTTTCTTT
TRBV7-2,TRBJ2-7,TRBD2,.,CASSPKSGRAYEQYF,TGTGCCAGCAGCCCCAAAAGCGGGAGGGCCTACGAGCAGTACTTC
TRBV19,TRBJ1-5,.,.,CASSTLHRASNQPQHF,TGTGCCAGTAGTACCCTACACAGGGCTAGCAATCAGCCCCAGCATTTT
TRBV6-2/TRBV6-3,TRBJ2-7,.,.,CASSSGVHEQYF,TGTGCCAGCAGTTCAGGGGTTCACGAGCAGTACTTC
TRBV5-6,TRBJ2-1,.,once,CASSLAFQGPSEQFF,TGTGCCAGCAGCTTGGCGTTTCAGGGTCCCTCCGAGCAGTTCTTC
TRBV5-6,TRBJ1-1,TRBD1,.,CASSTQNRGIFTEAFF,TGTGCCAGCAGCACACAAAACAGGGGAATATTCACTGAAGCTTTCTTT
TRBV19,TRBJ2-1,TRBD2,.,CASSTGTSGYNEQFF,TGTGCCAGTAGTACGGGGACTAGCGGATACAATGAGCAGTTCTTC
TRBV7-9,TRBJ1-2,.,once,CASSSPSILNGYTF,TGTGCCAGCAGCTCACCCTCTATACTGAATGGCTACACCTTC
TRBV3-1/TRBV3-2,TRBJ1-3,TRBD1,.,CASSARDSRGNTIYF,TGTGCCAGCAGCGCCCGGGACAGCCGTGGAAACACCATATATTTT
TRBV11-1,TRBJ2-5,.,once,CASRPPSIQETQYF,TGTGCCAGCAGACCGCCTAGCATACAAGAGACCCAGTACTTC
TRBV5-1,TRBJ1-1,.,few,CASSLEQGTTEAFF,TGCGCCAGCAGCTTGGAACAGGGTACTACTGAAGCTTTCTTT
TRBV2,TRBJ1-5,.,.,CASRASQPQHF,TGTGCCAGCAGAGCCTCCCAGCCCCAGCATTTT
TRBV14,TRBJ2-5,.,once,CASANRGLQETQYF,TGTGCCTCTGCTAACAGGGGACTCCAAGAGACCCAGTACTTC
TRBV18,TRBJ1-2,.,.,CASSPISGTPNYGYTF,TGTGCCAGCTCACCTATTTCCGGGACACCCAACTATGGCTACACCTTC
TRBV5-8,TRBJ1-1,TRBD1,.,CASSLALGTGGRNTEAFF,TGTGCCAGCAGCTTGGCTTTAGGGACAGGGGGCCGGAACACTGAAGCTTTCTTT
TRBV7-9,TRBJ1-3,.,.,CASSADRRNTIYF,TGTGCCAGCAGCGCCGACAGGAGAAACACCATATATTTT
TRBV29-1,TRBJ1-2,.,few,CSVGERDTSHTF,TGCAGCGTTGGCGAAAGAGACACCTCTCACACCTTC
TRBV10-3,TRBJ1-2,.,.,CAISELSGAGYTF,TGTGCCATCAGTGAGCTCTCTGGGGCCGGCTACACCTTC
TRBV7-3,TRBJ2-5,TRBD2,.,CASSLMGGNQETQYF,TGTGCCAGCAGTCTTATGGGGGGGAACCAAGAGACCCAGTACTTC
TRBV30,TRBJ2-7,TRBD1,.,CAWTLGTVQSYEQYF,TGTGCCTGGACCTTAGGGACAGTCCAATCCTACGAGCAGTACTTC